These 12 T cell receptor beta chains were all obtained from the same sample, sequenced in a study of CD8+ T cells in alopecia areata. Treatment given: oral pan-JAK inhibitor, 5-10 mg twice daily. Collected material from alopecia areata patients comprised lesional scalp punch biopsies and peripheral blood. Isolated RNA was reverse transcribed into cDNA used as the sequencing template. Here immunoSEQ multiplex PCR was the method, and the copy in TCRdb shows in-frame clones only, minus some. The table lists thousands of clones, 74% of them singletons. The specimen comprised skin, sampled at week 24, from a patient treated with tofacitinib. All receptors come from a human donor with alopecia areata.

This clone was detected only once. V gene TRBV6-5 combines with J gene TRBJ2-3; 7 bases fit TRBD2. This CDR3 has 11 amino acids. With 8 bases clipped from V and 5 bases from J, the junction kept 1 base outside the gene matches. Looked up from germline, CDR1 is MNHEY and CDR2 is SVGAGI. The chain's CDR3 is CASERGDTQYF. CDR3 bases: TGTGCCAGCGAGCGGGGAGATACGCAGTATTTT.

This clone occurred once. The chain carries TRBV11-2 and TRBJ2-1; D not resolved. V was pared by 4 bases and J by 5 bases, with 18 bases between. The germline V gene encodes CDR1 SGHAT and CDR2 FQNNGV. The CDR3 extends over 16 amino acids. This chain's CDR3 is CASSSRRSDRNNEQFF. In DNA, the CDR3 is TGTGCCAGCAGCTCCCGAAGATCAGATAGAAACAATGAGCAGTTCTTC. The variable domain in full, completed from reference TRBV11-2 and TRBJ2-1, reads EAGVAQSPRYKIIEKRQSVAFWCNPISGHATLYWYQQILGQGPKLLIQFQNNGVVDDSQLPKDRFSAERLKGVDSTLKIQPAKLEDSAVYLCASSSRRSDRNNEQFFGPGTRLTVL.

This chain uses TRBV7-9 with TRBJ2-3; D is unresolved. V gave up 1 base and J gave up 0 bases, with 8 bases separating them. The length of the CDR3 is 15 residues. The germline V gene encodes CDR1 SEHNR and CDR2 FQNEAQ (reference sequence). CDR3 coding DNA: TGTGCCAGCAGCTTAGTCAGCTCTAGCACAGATACGCAGTATTTT. As protein: CASSLVSSSTDTQYF.

The V and J genes are TRBV11-1 and TRBJ2-6, with D possibly matching TRBD2 (6 bases). Germline values: CDR1 SGHAT, CDR2 FQDESV (reference sequence). V lost 5 bases, J lost 4 bases, and 21 bases lay in between. CDR3 length: 18 amino acids. In nucleotides, the CDR3 is TGTGCCAGCAGCCCCGGGTACAGCGGGTCTAACGGGGCCAACGTCCTGACTTTC. Translation gives CASSPGYSGSNGANVLTF.

The V gene is TRBV7-9, the J gene TRBJ1-2; TRBD1 might be the D (6 bases). With 2 bases removed from V and 7 bases from J, the gap between germline ends came to 14 bases. The CDR3 loop spans 14 amino acids. The germline gives CDR1 SEHNR, CDR2 FQNEAQ (reference sequence). CDR3 in amino acids: CASSLTRPQGGYTF. DNA of the CDR3: TGTGCCAGCAGCTTAACCCGTCCACAGGGTGGCTACACCTTC.

The V and J genes are TRBV27 and TRBJ1-2, with D possibly matching TRBD1 (6 bases). Trimming pared 8 bases from V and 7 bases from J, leaving 17 bases between. Germline assignment: CDR1 MNHEY and CDR2 SMNVEV (reference sequence). The CDR3 is 13 amino acids. CDR3 nucleotides: TGTGCCAGCTCATTTGTACAGGGAAGTGGCTACACCTTC. Protein: CASSFVQGSGYTF.

The CDR3 bases are TGCAGCGTTGGGGATTCCTATAGCAATCAGCCCCAGCATTTT. This encodes CSVGDSYSNQPQHF. The chain is built from TRBV29-1 and TRBJ1-5; no reliable D call. Germline V CDR1 and CDR2: SQVTM, ANQGSEA. The CDR3 is 14 residues long. V shed 4 bases and J shed 0 bases, with 10 bases lying between them.

This rearrangement joins TRBV10-3 to TRBJ1-6; weak D call: TRBD1 (6 bases). Trimming shortened V by 9 bases and J by 9 bases, and 15 bases separated the two germline ends. CDR1 is ENHRY and CDR2 is SYGVKD in the germline V gene. The CDR3 totals 13 residues. The CDR3 is CAITQGRGSPLHF. The DNA for the CDR3 is TGTGCCATTACCCAGGGCAGGGGTTCACCCCTCCACTTT.

The chain employs TRBV10-3 and TRBJ1-2; 8 positions match TRBD1. V was clipped by 4 bases and J by 3 bases; unmatched bases: 1. Germline V gene data show CDR1 as ENHRY and CDR2 as SYGVKD. The CDR3 sequence is 13 residues long. The CDR3 DNA follows: TGTGCCATCAGTGGGGGACAGGACTATGGCTACACCTTC. Encoded protein: CAISGGQDYGYTF.

This sequence joins TRBV11-2 and TRBJ2-7; 7 bases align to TRBD1. CDR1 and CDR2 (germline): SGHAT, FQNNGV. Trimming at V came to 6 bases and at J to 6 bases, leaving 17 bases not matched to a gene. This CDR3 contains 16 residues. This CDR3 reads CASSSPLQTGSREQYF. CDR3 DNA: TGTGCCAGCAGTTCACCCCTTCAGACAGGGTCTCGCGAGCAGTACTTC.

This clone is a singleton in its sample. The chain employs TRBV7-9 and TRBJ1-1; D might be TRBD1 (5 bases). The CDR3 totals 14 residues. Trimming removed 1 base from V and 1 base from J, with 7 bases in between. Germline CDR1 reads SEHNR; CDR2 reads FQNEAQ (reference sequence). CDR3 sequence reads: CASSLGQGNTEAFF. In DNA form, the CDR3 reads TGTGCCAGCAGCTTAGGTCAGGGGAACACTGAAGCTTTCTTT.

This clone was counted a single time. The chain employs TRBV9 and TRBJ1-1; D possibly corresponds to TRBD1 (6 bases). Germline V lookup: CDR1 SGDLS, CDR2 YYNGEE. This CDR3 spans 15 amino acids. V lost 1 base and J 3 bases, leaving 13 bases between the germline ends. The CDR3 coding sequence is TGTGCCAGCAGCGTATACACCGCAGGGGACACTGAAGCTTTCTTT. Translation: CASSVYTAGDTEAFF. The full variable domain, with the rest looked up from reference TRBV9 and TRBJ1-1, is DSGVTQTPKHLITATGQRVTLRCSPRSGDLSVYWYQQSLDQGLQFLIQYYNGEERAKGNILERFSAQQFPDLHSELNLSSLELGDSALYFCASSVYTAGDTEAFFGQGTRLTVV.